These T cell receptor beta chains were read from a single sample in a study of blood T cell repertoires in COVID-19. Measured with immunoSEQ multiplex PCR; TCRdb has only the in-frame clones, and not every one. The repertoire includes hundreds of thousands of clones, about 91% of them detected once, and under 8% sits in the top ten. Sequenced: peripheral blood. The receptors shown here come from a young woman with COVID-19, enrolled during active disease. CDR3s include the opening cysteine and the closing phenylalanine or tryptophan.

CASSFDRARRNIQYF TRBV7-8
CASSPGQGMLEQFF TRBV27
CSVLTGGDYNEQFF TRBV29-1
CASSQGANYGYTF TRBV7-9
CASSPSSEARTEAFF TRBV18
CASSRTSQDTQYF TRBV27
CASTPKDTMNTEAFF TRBV19
CASRYGTALNSPLHF TRBV6-5
CSASSLSGGRFYGYTF TRBV20-1
CASSPGTGGPPLHF TRBV9
CASSPVEGGQETQYF TRBV18
CASTRRRGDYGYTF TRBV2
CASSMKPGRGSPLHF TRBV19
CASSILAGTNNEQFF TRBV14
CAISEGASGDGISEQYF TRBV10-3
CASRGDRGSYEQYF TRBV27
CASSSGQGARGLNSPLHF TRBV7-9
CASSLGRIPLNQPQHF TRBV7-8
CASSWPQGVNTEAFF TRBV6-2/TRBV6-3
CASSPSREAPYNEQFF TRBV5-1
CASSKTDRGIVTDTQYF TRBV18
CASSKGRQDSNQPQHF TRBV21-1
CASSIRGGLETQYF TRBV11-2
CASSAGLARSDTQYF TRBV5-4
CASSPMTGILSGANVLTF TRBV18
CASLSSGGAGNEQFF TRBV7-2
CASSLDSGSPLHF TRBV4-1
CASSLWYDRAYEQYF TRBV7-2
CASSIDGPSSGGAQETQYF TRBV19
CASSFGGVLGYGYTF TRBV13
CASRKLGDEQFF TRBV6-5
CASSETPNYGYTF TRBV12-3/TRBV12-4
CASSYMADYNEQFF TRBV6-2/TRBV6-3
CASSLKGLAGGLYQETQYF TRBV28
CASSLPGVNYGYTF TRBV7-9
CASKSTGELFF TRBV23-1
CASSIPSGGQGPWYEQYF TRBV5-6
CASSFGQGAWETQYF TRBV5-1
CASSSRSGTTDTQYF TRBV19
CSVARGRGTEAFF TRBV29-1
CASSLNRAGEAFF TRBV12-3/TRBV12-4
CASSRQGYYGYTF TRBV5-8